This T cell receptor (beta chain) was recorded in a study of OX40 agonist ivuxolimab in advanced cancers. Regarding the study in general: Ivuxolimab, which targeted the costimulatory receptor OX40 (CD134), was an agonistic, fully human IgG2 monoclonal antibody. Intravenous ivuxolimab was administered to patients every 2 weeks at six dose levels: 0.01, 0.1, 0.3, 1.5, 3 and 10 mg/kg. Among the 50 to 55 dose-escalation patients, some 20 had hepatocellular carcinoma, 15 or so melanoma, 9 renal cell carcinoma and 9 head and neck cancer. The dose-escalation cohort was approximately 83% male with a mean age of about 65 years, ranging from roughly 23 to 90. Prior anti-PD-1, anti-PD-L1 or anti-CTLA-4 therapy was permitted, and approximately 39% of dose-escalation patients had received checkpoint inhibitors. Partial responses were achieved by three dose-escalation patients, of whom one had hepatocellular carcinoma and two had cutaneous melanoma. The purpose of peripheral TCRbeta sequencing was to test whether ivuxolimab changed TCR sequence diversity and led to clonal T-cell expansion. The paper reports the monotherapy dose-escalation portion (N = 52 patients) of the phase I ivuxolimab trial.

Including cysteine and phenylalanine, the CDR3 has 14 amino acids. CDR3 DNA is the only sequence kept; it has 42 bases, read in frame from the first base. Cut back by 0 bases and 4 bases, the V and J ends lie 9 bases apart. The CDR1 and CDR2 encoded by the germline V gene are SGDLS and YYNGEE. The trial excluded patients who had a history of autoimmune disease or were on systemic immunosuppression. Peripheral blood for TCR sequencing was collected from all dose cohorts at baseline, on cycle 4 day 1, and on cycle 7 day 1. Samples were obtained from an open-label, multicenter, first-in-human phase I dose-escalation trial of ivuxolimab. The trial enrolled adults with locally advanced or metastatic head and neck squamous cell, hepatocellular, melanoma or renal cell carcinoma. Before TCR sequencing, CD4+ and CD8+ T cells were separately sorted from peripheral blood. Genomic DNA was extracted from sorted cells for sequencing of the TCRbeta CDR3 region. The immunoSEQ Assay was used for sequencing of TCRbeta CDR3 regions. TCRdb mirrors the immuneACCESS table, restricted to in-frame sequences. Some clones are absent from its copies; in checked studies, under half trace to an unresolved V gene, and the reason for the others is unknown. The sample data list about 76,000 clones, and around 90% of these were observed just once. The leading ten clones occupy roughly 13% of the sample.

The full study reports these points: Low levels of normalized T-cell clonal expansion were also seen in some nonresponding patients. At doses of 0.1 to 3.0 mg/kg, clonal expansion of both CD4+ and CD8+ blood T cells was observed from baseline to week 6. Antigen specificity was not determined for the clonally expanded peripheral T cells. In partial responders in the 0.1-3.0 mg/kg groups, normalized peripheral clonal expansion was found to be among the lowest, especially among CD8+ T cells. After ivuxolimab, CD8+ T cells had more expanded clones than CD4+ T cells on average.

A remark on this clone: No antigen is known for it. Base quality data are lacking; no much larger clone is found one base away.

The receptor chain draws on TRBV9 and TRBJ2-3, and the D gene may be TRBD2, 6 bases matching. The source material was CD4+ or CD8+ T cells sorted from blood, sampled in a trial of the OX40 agonist ivuxolimab. This sequence was found in an adult with an advanced solid tumor such as melanoma, head and neck, liver or kidney cancer. The CDR3 region: CASSVGGEADTQYF. In nucleotides, the sequence is TGTGCCAGCAGCGTAGGGGGGGAGGCAGATACGCAGTATTTT.